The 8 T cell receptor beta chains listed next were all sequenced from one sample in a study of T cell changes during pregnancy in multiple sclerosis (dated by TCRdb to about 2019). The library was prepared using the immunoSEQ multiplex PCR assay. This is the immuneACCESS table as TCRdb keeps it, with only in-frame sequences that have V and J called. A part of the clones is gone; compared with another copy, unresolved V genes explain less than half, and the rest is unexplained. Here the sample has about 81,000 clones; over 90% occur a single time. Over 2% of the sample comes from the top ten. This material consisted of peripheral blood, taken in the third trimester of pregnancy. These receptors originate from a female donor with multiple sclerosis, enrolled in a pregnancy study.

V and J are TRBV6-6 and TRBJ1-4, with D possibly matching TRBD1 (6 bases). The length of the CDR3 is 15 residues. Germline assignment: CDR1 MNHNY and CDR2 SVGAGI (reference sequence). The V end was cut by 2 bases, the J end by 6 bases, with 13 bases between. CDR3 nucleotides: TGTGCCAGCAGTTACCCAGGGGTGGGGTATGAAAAACTGTTTTTT. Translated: CASSYPGVGYEKLFF.

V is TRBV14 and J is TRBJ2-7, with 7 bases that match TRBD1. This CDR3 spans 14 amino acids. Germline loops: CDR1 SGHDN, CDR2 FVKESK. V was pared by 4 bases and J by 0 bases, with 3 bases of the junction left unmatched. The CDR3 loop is CASSLQGNSYEQYF. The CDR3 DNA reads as TGTGCCAGCAGCCTACAGGGGAACTCCTACGAGCAGTACTTC.

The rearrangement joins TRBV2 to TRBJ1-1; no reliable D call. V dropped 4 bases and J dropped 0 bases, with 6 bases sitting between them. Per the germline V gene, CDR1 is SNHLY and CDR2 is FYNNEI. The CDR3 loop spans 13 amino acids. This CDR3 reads CASSGLLNTEAFF. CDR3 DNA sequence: TGTGCCAGCAGTGGACTCCTGAACACTGAAGCTTTCTTT.

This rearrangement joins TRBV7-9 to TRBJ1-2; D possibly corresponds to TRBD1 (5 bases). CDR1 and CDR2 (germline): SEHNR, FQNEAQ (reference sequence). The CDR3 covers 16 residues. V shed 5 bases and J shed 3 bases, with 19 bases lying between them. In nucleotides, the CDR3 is TGTGCCAGCAGCCAAACGGACACAGACCCACACTATGGCTACACCTTC. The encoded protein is CASSQTDTDPHYGYTF.

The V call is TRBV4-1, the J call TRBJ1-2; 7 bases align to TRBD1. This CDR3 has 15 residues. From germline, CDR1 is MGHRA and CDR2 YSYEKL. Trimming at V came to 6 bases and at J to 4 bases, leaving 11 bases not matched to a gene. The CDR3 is CASSQGVLSFYGYTF. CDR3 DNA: TGCGCCAGCAGTCAGGGGGTTCTTTCCTTCTATGGCTACACCTTC.

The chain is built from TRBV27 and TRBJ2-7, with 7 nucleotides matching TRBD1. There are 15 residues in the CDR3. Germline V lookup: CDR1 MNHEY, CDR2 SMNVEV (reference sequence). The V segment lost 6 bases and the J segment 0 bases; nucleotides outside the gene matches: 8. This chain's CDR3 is CASSRQGLPSYEQYF. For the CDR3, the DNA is TGTGCCAGCAGCCGACAGGGCCTGCCCTCCTACGAGCAGTACTTC.

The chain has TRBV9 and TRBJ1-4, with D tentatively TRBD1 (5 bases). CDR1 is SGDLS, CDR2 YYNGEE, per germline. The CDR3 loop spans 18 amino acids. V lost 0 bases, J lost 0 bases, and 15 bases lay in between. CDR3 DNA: TGTGCCAGCAGCGTAGGGGGCGGTGCCGCTGCAACTAATGAAAAACTGTTTTTT. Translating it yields CASSVGGGAAATNEKLFF.

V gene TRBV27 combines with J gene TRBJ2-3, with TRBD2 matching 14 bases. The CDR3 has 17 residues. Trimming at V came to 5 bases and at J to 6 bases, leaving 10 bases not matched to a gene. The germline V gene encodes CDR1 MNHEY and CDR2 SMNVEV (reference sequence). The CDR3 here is CASSIFGTSGGRDTQYF. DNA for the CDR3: TGTGCCAGCAGTATCTTCGGGACTAGCGGGGGTCGTGATACGCAGTATTTT.